This T cell receptor (beta chain) was recorded in a study of blood T cell repertoires in COVID-19. Germline V CDR1 and CDR2: GTSNPN, SVGIG (reference sequence). V trimming: 5 bases; J trimming: 5 bases; junction bases outside the gene matches: 7. The CDR3 runs 13 residues. The repertoire was sequenced with immunoSEQ multiplex PCR; TCRdb's copy has only in-frame clones and lacks some. The data show 360,000 or so clones, roughly four fifths seen once. This sequence was found in a woman in her 50s who had recovered from COVID-19. The chain uses TRBV30 and TRBJ1-1, with 8 positions matching TRBD1. The sample comprised PBMCs or T cells enriched from blood (not recorded which). CDR3 loop: CAWSAGGKTEAFF. As DNA, the CDR3 is TGTGCCTGGTCCGCAGGGGGCAAGACTGAAGCTTTCTTT. Filled out from reference TRBV30 and TRBJ1-1, the complete variable domain reads SQTIHQWPATLVQPVGSPLSLECTVEGTSNPNLYWYRQAAGRGLQLLFYSVGIGQISSEVPQNLSASRPQDRQFILSSKKLLLSDSGFYLCAWSAGGKTEAFFGQGTRLTVV.